Given below is one T cell receptor beta chain in context. This record belongs to a study of T cell changes during pregnancy in multiple sclerosis. Profiled with immunoSEQ multiplex PCR; TCRdb holds only in-frame clones, not every one. The table lists approximately 100,000 clones, approximately 90% of them singletons, with 3.5% in the top ten. Germline CDR1 SGHAT, CDR2 FQNNGV. The V gene lost 5 bases and the J gene lost 4 bases, with 16 bases spanning the gap. This CDR3 is 15 amino acids long. The sequencing used peripheral blood, collected after pregnancy. This chain joins TRBV11-2 and TRBJ2-3, with D perhaps TRBD1 (5 bases). This sequence was found in a female donor with multiple sclerosis, enrolled in a pregnancy study. CDR3 nucleotide sequence: TGTGCCAGCAGCCACCCATCCTCAGGGTCAGATACGCAGTATTTT. Encoded protein: CASSHPSSGSDTQYF.